The clone carrying this T cell receptor beta chain has a count of ten or more. Its target is unknown. Template-switch 5'RACE cDNA synthesis added a 10-nucleotide unique molecular identifier. TCRdb ran MiXCR on the 5' RACE reads and lists one entry per CDR3 protein. This sample has about 90,000 distinct CDR3 sequences, with around 13% found just once. The source of the sample is a study of neurological immune-mediated disorders. Study-wide points: Among expanded clones, no CDR3 amino acid sequences were shared across subjects, a pattern suggesting private repertoires in all groups.

Documented time point: longitudinal time-point 2. PBMCs stored at -80 C, numbering 2 million, were the origin of the unsorted libraries. This TCR came from a female donor with HTLV-1-associated myelopathy (HAM/TSP). Sequenced material: PBMCs.

CDR3 region: CASSRTGEGTNEKLFF. The CDR3 bases are TGTGCCAGCAGTAGGACAGGGGAAGGAACTAATGAAAAACTGTTTTTT. The chain uses TRBV12-3 or TRBV12-4 and TRBJ1-4; 9 positions match TRBD1. The CDR3 extends over 16 amino acids. The V gene end was trimmed by 5 bases and the J gene end by 1 base; junction bases not matched to a gene: 5.